One and the same sample provided the 6 T cell receptor beta chains below, sequenced in a study of T cells after yellow fever vaccination (dated by TCRdb to between 2018 and 2021). What this sample's treatment or condition label stands for: live attenuated yellow fever vaccine strain. The library was produced with 5' RACE. The run used an Illumina HiSeq 2500. TCRdb applied fastp at Q25 and MiXCR to the public reads, then kept only in-frame beta chains. Entries are consolidated by CDR3 protein sequence, retaining the most common genes and DNA. Counted in this sample were 150,000 to 200,000 distinct CDR3 sequences; around 7.3% of them appeared once. The ten largest clones represent roughly 2.5% of the sample. Sequences were derived from CD4+ T cells sorted from PBMCs, sampled 5 days after the first yellow fever vaccination. The receptor source for this set is a man younger than 35 who received the YFV17D yellow fever vaccine.

The chain recombines TRBV18 with TRBJ2-2; D is ambiguous. Germline CDR1 and CDR2: KGHSH and LQKENI. CDR3 length: 13 amino acids. Trimming pared 0 bases from V and 9 bases from J, leaving 8 bases between. CDR3 coding DNA: TGTGCCAGCTCACCACCGGGGAAAAGGGAGCTGTTTTTT. Translation gives CASSPPGKRELFF.

This clonotype was counted ten times or more. The chain links TRBV7-9 to TRBJ1-1; 9 bases align to TRBD1. V dropped 3 bases and J dropped 1; count of bases not matched to a gene: 3. The CDR3 covers 15 residues. CDR1 is SEHNR, CDR2 FQNEAQ, per germline (reference sequence). CDR3 in DNA: TGTGCCAGCAGCTTGGGACAGGGTGCGAACACTGAAGCTTTCTTT. As protein: CASSLGQGANTEAFF.

This clonotype has at least ten counts. The CDR3 sequence is CASSLGGSNEKLFF. The DNA of the CDR3 is TGTGCCAGCAGCTTAGGGGGCTCTAATGAAAAACTGTTTTTT. This chain uses TRBV7-2 with TRBJ1-4; a possible D gene is TRBD1 (5 bases). Per the germline V gene, CDR1 is SGHTA and CDR2 is FQGNSA. The CDR3 extends over 14 amino acids. V lost 1 base, J lost 3 bases, and 6 bases lay in between.

The chain combines TRBV5-1 with TRBJ2-3; D remains ambiguous. This CDR3 has 15 amino acids. The V and J ends lost 0 bases and 5 bases respectively, with 13 bases between them. The germline gives CDR1 SGHRS, CDR2 YFSETQ. CDR3 coding DNA: TGCGCCAGCAGCTTGGGAACGTCAATGGAAGATACGCAGTATTTT. This sequence encodes CASSLGTSMEDTQYF.

About this clonotype itself: A read error may be the cause here, since a much bigger clone is one base away. The chain links TRBV9 to TRBJ2-7, with 7 positions matching TRBD1. The CDR3 covers 15 residues. The junction had 10 bases not matched to a gene; V was cut back by 3 bases and J by 4 bases. CDR1 SGDLS and CDR2 YYNGEE come from the germline V gene. The CDR3 spells CASSAGPGQRYEQYF. CDR3 nucleotides: TGTGCCAGCAGCGCTGGGCCGGGACAGAGATACGAGCAGTACTTC.

This clonotype appeared a few times. This chain connects TRBV9 to TRBJ2-1; 12 bases are shared with TRBD2. This CDR3 comprises 15 residues. The junction had 7 bases not matched to a gene; V was cut back by 3 bases and J by 9 bases. Looked up from germline, CDR1 is SGDLS and CDR2 is YYNGEE. The DNA of the CDR3 is TGTGCCAGCAGCGAGACTAGCGGGGGCACCTTTGAGCAGTTCTTC. Protein product: CASSETSGGTFEQFF.